This TCR beta chain was profiled in a study of Graves' ophthalmopathy and Graves' hyperthyroidism listed by TCRdb under 2018. Concerning the study at large: Peripheral blood samples were taken at the time of initial diagnosis, before any treatment was given. The independent validation cohort included 18 to 20 hyperthyroidism patients plus 17 patients who later progressed from hyperthyroidism to ophthalmopathy. For training and testing, the 100 or so patients in the discovery cohort were randomly divided in a 7:3 ratio. To tell Graves' ophthalmopathy apart from Graves' hyperthyroidism, and to predict which patients would progress to ophthalmopathy, the study relied on TCR beta repertoire signatures. In over five hyperthyroidism patients, T-cell repertoires of thyroid tissue and blood were compared. Once sampling was done, hyperthyroidism patients were given methimazole at a starting dose of 30 mg daily, while ophthalmopathy patients were given high-dose intravenous methylprednisolone. To explore V-J signatures distinguishing ophthalmopathy from hyperthyroidism, a discovery set of under 110 patients (fewer than 45 ophthalmopathy, over 55 stable hyperthyroidism) was enrolled. In total, approximately 130 blood samples were TCR-sequenced: some 40 ophthalmopathy, about 75 hyperthyroidism and some 17 hyperthyroidism-to-ophthalmopathy patients. General findings and caveats noted by the study authors: Sample size was not predetermined statistically, and investigators were not blinded to group allocation. In validation, the model predicted ophthalmopathy progression with more than 70% sensitivity and 72.22% specificity; roughly 12 predicted patients were CT-confirmed with GO in a median of 6.5 months. Among expanded thyroid clonotypes with frequency above 0.001, most also showed up in blood, which suggests that blood repertoires may reflect the thyroid immune response. In cross-validation, the 13-signature model distinguished ophthalmopathy from stable hyperthyroidism with 85% to 90% sensitivity and around 81% specificity, and in the test set the corresponding values were about 80% and 75%.

TCR beta CDR3 regions were amplified from RNA transcripts for repertoire sequencing. The first round of RT-PCR was done with HTBI primers and the Qiagen OneStep RT-PCR kit, and was followed by a second round of multiplex PCR, then size selection and purification. Libraries were sequenced paired-end with 100 bp reads on an Illumina HiSeq2000. As for how the authors treated the data: SOAPnuke was used to process the reads, removing any read that contained adapters or uncalled bases, had a mean Phred below 15, or lacked an exact match to the constant primer or identifier. High-quality paired reads were merged with COPE v1.2.5. Each unique nucleotide sequence was treated as a clonotype, and MiTCR v1.1 was used to align the clonotypes to the IMGT TRB V, D and J references. The analysis was limited to V-J combinations with a frequency above 0.0001, which together covered 98% to 99.2% of repertoires. For each V-J combination, a TCR clonal expansion and chaos score was defined as F50 clonal expansion divided by the chaos observed in the TCRdist matrix. Features were reduced by Welch's t-statistics and random forest to over 10 V-J combinations, which fed a naive Bayes classifier. The Morisita-Horn index was used to measure how similar the thyroid and blood repertoires were. TCRdb trimmed the raw reads at Q25, called clones with MiXCR and kept productive beta chains. When rows share a CDR3 protein, they turn into one entry using the most common DNA and genes. These V and J calls rely on TCRdb rather than the paper's analysis. The sample contains hundreds of thousands of distinct CDR3 sequences, under 25% of them found a single time. The top ten constitute more than 2.5% of the sample.

Stable hyperthyroidism was defined as no progression to ophthalmopathy within 18 months of follow-up. Hyperthyroidism patients were newly diagnosed, with disease duration under 2 months, and aged 18 to 65 years. Patients with other autoimmune diseases, uncontrolled infections, pregnancy or lactation were excluded. Clinical symptoms, serum thyroxine, TRAb, thyroid ultrasound and orbital computed tomography formed the basis of the diagnosis. PBMCs were isolated from roughly 10 ml of fresh peripheral blood by Ficoll-Paque density gradient centrifugation. Total RNA was extracted using Trizol reagent, and RNA quality was checked on an Agilent 2100 Bioanalyzer. Compared with germline, V lacks 3 bases and J lacks 5 bases; bases without a gene match: 9. The CDR3 starts with the cysteine, ends with the phenylalanine, and has 14 residues. Left in the record is the CDR3 DNA by itself, 42 bases read in frame from the first base. The germline V gene (reference sequence) provides CDR1 DFQATT and CDR2 SNEGSKA.

This clonotype was detected ten times or more. The antigen it binds to is not known. No clone much larger than this one lies a single base away; base qualities are absent. The chain is assembled from TRBV20-1 and TRBJ2-5; a stretch of 7 junction bases matches TRBD2. The receptor was isolated from a woman aged 18-29 years with stable Graves' hyperthyroidism. Donor details come from another sample of the same person, matched by shared clones. The sample taken for sequencing was peripheral blood. The nucleotide sequence reads as follows: TGCAGTGCTAGGCGCGGGAGTCGTTGGGAGACCCAGTACTTC. Translated, this gives CSARRGSRWETQYF.